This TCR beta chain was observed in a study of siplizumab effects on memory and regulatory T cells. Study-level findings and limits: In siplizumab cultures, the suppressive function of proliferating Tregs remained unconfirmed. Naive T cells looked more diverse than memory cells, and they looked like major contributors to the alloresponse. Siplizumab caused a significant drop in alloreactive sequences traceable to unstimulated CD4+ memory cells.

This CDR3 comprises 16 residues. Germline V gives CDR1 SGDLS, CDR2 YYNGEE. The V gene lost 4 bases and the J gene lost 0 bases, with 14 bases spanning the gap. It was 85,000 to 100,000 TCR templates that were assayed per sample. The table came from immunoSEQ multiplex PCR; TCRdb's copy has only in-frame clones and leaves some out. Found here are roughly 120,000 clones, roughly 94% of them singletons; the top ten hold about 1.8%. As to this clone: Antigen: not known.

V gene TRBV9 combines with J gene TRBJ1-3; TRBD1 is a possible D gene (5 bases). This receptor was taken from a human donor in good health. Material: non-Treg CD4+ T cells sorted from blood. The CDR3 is CASSLADRTSGNTIYF. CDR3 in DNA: TGTGCCAGCAGCCTCGCCGACAGAACCTCTGGAAACACCATATATTTT. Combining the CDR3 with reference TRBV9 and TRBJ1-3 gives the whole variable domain DSGVTQTPKHLITATGQRVTLRCSPRSGDLSVYWYQQSLDQGLQFLIQYYNGEERAKGNILERFSAQQFPDLHSELNLSSLELGDSALYFCASSLADRTSGNTIYFGEGSWLTVV.